In this sample, the clone carrying this T cell receptor beta chain turned up many times. The entry originates in a study of T cells in Graves' hyperthyroidism and ophthalmopathy. J gave up 0 bases and V 5 bases, and 6 bases lay outside the gene matches. This CDR3 comprises 15 residues. Amplification of TCR beta CDR3 regions used RNA as the template. The HTBI primer set served for first-round RT-PCR of the TCR CDR3. TCRdb reanalysed the multiplex PCR reads using MiXCR and keeps one entry per CDR3 protein. The table includes 550,000 to 600,000 distinct CDR3 sequences, about half detected once. The chain employs TRBV12-3 or TRBV12-4 and TRBJ1-1, with 7 bases identical to TRBD1. The sequence came from an adult woman with Graves' disease, either hyperthyroidism or ophthalmopathy (not recorded which). The sequenced sample was peripheral blood or thyroid tissue (not recorded which). Here the CDR3 reads CASSVSGQMNTEAFF. The CDR3 DNA sequence: TGTGCCAGCAGTGTATCGGGACAGATGAACACTGAAGCTTTCTTT.